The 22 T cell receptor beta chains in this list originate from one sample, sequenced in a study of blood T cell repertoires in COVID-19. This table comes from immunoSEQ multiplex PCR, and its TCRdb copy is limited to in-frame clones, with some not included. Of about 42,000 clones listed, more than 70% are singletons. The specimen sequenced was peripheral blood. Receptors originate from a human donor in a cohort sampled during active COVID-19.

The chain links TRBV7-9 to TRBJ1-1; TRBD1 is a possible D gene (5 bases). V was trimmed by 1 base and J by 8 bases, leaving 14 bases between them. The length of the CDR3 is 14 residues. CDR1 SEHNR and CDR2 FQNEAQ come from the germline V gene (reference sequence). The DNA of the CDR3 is TGTGCCAGCAGCTTAGGGTACGGGGGAGGGGAAGCTTTCTTT. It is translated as CASSLGYGGGEAFF.

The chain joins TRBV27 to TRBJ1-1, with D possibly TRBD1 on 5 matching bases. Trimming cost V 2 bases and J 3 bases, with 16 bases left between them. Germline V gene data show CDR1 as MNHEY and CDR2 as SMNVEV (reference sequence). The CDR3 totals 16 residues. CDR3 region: CASSLRRGGVYTEAFF. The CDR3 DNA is TGTGCCAGCAGTTTAAGGAGGGGCGGTGTGTACACTGAAGCTTTCTTT.

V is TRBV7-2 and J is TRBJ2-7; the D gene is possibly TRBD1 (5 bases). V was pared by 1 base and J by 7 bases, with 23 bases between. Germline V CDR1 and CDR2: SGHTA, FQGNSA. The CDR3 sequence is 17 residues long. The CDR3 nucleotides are TGTGCCAGCAGCTTAGTTAATCGTCAGGGCCCAGTAAGGGAGCAGTACTTC. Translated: CASSLVNRQGPVREQYF.

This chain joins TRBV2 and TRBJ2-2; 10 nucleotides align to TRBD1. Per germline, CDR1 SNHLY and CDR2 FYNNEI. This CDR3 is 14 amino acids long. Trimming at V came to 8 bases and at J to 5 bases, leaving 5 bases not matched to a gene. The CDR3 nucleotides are TGTGCCAGCTTACCGGGACAGGGGACCGGGGAGCTGTTTTTT. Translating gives CASLPGQGTGELFF.

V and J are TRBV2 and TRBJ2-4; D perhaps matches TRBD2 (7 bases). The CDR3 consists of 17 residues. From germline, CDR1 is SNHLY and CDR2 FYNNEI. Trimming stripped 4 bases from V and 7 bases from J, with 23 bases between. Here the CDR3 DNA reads TGTGCCAGCAGTGTATCCCGGGAGAGGGGGGGAGGGAACATTCAGTACTTC. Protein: CASSVSRERGGGNIQYF.

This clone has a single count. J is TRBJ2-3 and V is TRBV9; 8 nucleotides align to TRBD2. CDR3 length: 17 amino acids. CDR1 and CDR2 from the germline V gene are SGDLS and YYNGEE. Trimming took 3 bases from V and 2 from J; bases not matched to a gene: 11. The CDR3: CASSGPAGAGITDTQYF. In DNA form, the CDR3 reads TGTGCCAGCAGCGGCCCAGCGGGAGCGGGGATCACAGATACGCAGTATTTT. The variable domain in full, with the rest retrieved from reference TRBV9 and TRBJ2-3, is DSGVTQTPKHLITATGQRVTLRCSPRSGDLSVYWYQQSLDQGLQFLIQYYNGEERAKGNILERFSAQQFPDLHSELNLSSLELGDSALYFCASSGPAGAGITDTQYFGPGTRLTVL.

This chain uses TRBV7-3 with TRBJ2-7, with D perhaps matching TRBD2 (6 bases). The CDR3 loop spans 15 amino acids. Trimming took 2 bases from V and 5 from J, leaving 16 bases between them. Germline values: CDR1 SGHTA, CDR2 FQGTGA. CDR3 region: CASSLGPGRRHEQYF. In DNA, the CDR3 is TGTGCCAGCAGCTTAGGGCCGGGGAGGAGGCACGAGCAGTACTTC.

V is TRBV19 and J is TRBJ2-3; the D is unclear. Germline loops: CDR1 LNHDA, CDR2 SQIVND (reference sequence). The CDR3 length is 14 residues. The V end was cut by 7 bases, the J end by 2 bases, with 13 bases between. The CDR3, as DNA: TGTGCCAGTAAGGAGCGACCTATCACAGATACGCAGTATTTT. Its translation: CASKERPITDTQYF.

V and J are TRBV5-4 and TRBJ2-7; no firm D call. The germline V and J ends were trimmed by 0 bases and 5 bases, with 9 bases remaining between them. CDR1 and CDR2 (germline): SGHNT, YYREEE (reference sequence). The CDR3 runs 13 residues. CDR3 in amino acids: CASSLEQPDEQYF. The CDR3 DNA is TGTGCCAGCAGCTTGGAACAGCCTGACGAGCAGTACTTC.

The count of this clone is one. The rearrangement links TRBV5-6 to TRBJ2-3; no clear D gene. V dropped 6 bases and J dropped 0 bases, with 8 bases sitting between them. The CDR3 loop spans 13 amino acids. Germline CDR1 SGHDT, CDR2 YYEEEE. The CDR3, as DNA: TGTGCCAGCACCCTAGATAGCACAGATACGCAGTATTTT. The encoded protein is CASTLDSTDTQYF. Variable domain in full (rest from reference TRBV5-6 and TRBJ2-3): DAGVTQSPTHLIKTRGQQVTLRCSPKSGHDTVSWYQQALGQGPQFIFQYYEEEERQRGNFPDRFSGHQFPNYSSELNVNALLLGDSALYLCASTLDSTDTQYFGPGTRLTVL.

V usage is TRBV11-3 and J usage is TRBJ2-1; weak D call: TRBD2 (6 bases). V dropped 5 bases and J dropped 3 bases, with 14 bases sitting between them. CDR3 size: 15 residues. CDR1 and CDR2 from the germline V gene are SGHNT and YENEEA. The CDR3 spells CASSHRSSGYNEQFF. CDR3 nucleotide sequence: TGTGCCAGCAGCCACCGCAGTAGCGGCTACAATGAGCAGTTCTTC.

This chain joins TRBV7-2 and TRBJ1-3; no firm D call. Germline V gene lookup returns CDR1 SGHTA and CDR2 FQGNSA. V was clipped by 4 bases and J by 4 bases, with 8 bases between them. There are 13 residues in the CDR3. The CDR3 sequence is CASSYRRGNTIYF. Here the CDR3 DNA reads TGTGCCAGCAGCTATAGGAGGGGAAACACCATATATTTT. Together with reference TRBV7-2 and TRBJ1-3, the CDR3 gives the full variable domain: GAGVSQSPSNKVTEKGKDVELRCDPISGHTALYWYRQSLGQGLEFLIYFQGNSAPDKSGLPSDRFSAERTGGSVSTLTIQRTQQEDSAVYLCASSYRRGNTIYFGEGSWLTVV.

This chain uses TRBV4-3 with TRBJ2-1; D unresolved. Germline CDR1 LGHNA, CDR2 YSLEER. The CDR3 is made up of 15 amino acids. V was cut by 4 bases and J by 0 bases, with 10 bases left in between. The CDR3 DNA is TGCGCCAGCAGCCTAGAACACAGCTCCTACAATGAGCAGTTCTTC. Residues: CASSLEHSSYNEQFF.

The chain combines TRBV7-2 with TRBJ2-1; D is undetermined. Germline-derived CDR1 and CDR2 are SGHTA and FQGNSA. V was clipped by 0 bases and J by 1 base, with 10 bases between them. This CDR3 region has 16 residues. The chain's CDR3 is CASSLAGSGSYNEQFF. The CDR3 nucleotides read TGTGCCAGCAGCTTAGCGGGCTCCGGTTCCTACAATGAGCAGTTCTTC.

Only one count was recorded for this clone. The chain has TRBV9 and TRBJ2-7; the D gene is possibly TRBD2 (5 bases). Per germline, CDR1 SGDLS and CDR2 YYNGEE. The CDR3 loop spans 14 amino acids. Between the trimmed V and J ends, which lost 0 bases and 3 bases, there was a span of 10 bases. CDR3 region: CASSVDGNFYEQYF. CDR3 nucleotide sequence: TGTGCCAGCAGCGTAGACGGGAACTTCTACGAGCAGTACTTC.

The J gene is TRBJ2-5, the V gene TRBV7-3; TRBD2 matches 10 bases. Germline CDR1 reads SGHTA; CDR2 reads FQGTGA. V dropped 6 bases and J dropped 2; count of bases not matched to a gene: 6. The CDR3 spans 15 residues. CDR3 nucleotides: TGTGCCAGCAGTCCGGGACTAGCGAAACAAGAGACCCAGTACTTC. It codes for CASSPGLAKQETQYF.

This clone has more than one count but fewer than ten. The CDR3 bases are TGTGCCAGCAGCCCACATGGTTCGGGACAGGGAAGGTCACCCCTCCACTTT. Translation gives CASSPHGSGQGRSPLHF. This chain joins TRBV3-1 (or the pseudogene TRBV3-2) and TRBJ1-6; the match to TRBD1 covers 9 bases. CDR3 size: 17 residues. The V segment lost 4 bases and the J segment 10 bases; nucleotides outside the gene matches: 14. The germline V gene encodes CDR1 LGHDT and CDR2 YNNKEL (reference sequence).

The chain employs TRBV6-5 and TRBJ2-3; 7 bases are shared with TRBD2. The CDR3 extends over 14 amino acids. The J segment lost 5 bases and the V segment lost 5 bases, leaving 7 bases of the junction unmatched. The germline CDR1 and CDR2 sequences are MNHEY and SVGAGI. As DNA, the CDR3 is TGTGCCAGCAGTCCTGGGGGGGAGTTAGATACGCAGTATTTT. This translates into CASSPGGELDTQYF.

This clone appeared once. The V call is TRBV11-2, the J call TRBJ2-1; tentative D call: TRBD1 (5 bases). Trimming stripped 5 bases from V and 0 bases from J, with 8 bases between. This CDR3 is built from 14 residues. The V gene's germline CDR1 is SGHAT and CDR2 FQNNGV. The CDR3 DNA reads TGTGCCAGCAGCCGACAGAGCTCCTACAATGAGCAGTTCTTC. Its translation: CASSRQSSYNEQFF.

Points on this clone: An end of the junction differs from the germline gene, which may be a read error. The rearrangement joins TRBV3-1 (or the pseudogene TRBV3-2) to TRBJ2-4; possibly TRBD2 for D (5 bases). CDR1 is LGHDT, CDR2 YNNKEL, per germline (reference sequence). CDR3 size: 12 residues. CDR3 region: CASSQALAKRDF. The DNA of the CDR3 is TGTGCCAGCAGCCAAGCGCTAGCTAAACGGGACTTC.

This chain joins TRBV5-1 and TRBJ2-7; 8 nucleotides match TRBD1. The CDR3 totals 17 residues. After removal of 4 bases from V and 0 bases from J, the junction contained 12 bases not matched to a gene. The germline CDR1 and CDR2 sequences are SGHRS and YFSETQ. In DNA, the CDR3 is TGCGCCAGCAGCCCCTGGGACAGGAACCACCTCTCCTACGAGCAGTACTTC. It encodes CASSPWDRNHLSYEQYF.

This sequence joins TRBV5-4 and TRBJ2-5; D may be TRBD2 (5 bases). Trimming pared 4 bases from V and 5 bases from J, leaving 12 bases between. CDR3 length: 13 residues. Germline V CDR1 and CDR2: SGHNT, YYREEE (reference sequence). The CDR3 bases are TGTGCCAGCAGCAAAGGACCGGGGGAGACCCAGTACTTC. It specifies CASSKGPGETQYF.